This TCR beta chain was observed in a study of blood T cell repertoires in COVID-19. Overall study context: Sites in the United States, Italy and Spain provided acute and convalescent COVID-19 samples. The analysed material was cDNA or gDNA that came from T cells, B-cell-depleted T cells, or PBMCs.

Germline CDR1 is LNHDA and CDR2 is SQIVND (reference sequence). The CDR3 runs to 15 residues. The V and J ends lost 3 bases and 3 bases, in that order; junction bases with no gene match: 5. Authors' methods: Estimated nucleated cell counts came from reference gene primer amplification. Here immunoSEQ multiplex PCR was the method, and the copy in TCRdb shows in-frame clones only, minus some. V, J and clone size were drawn from that table, and D and trimming were deduced from the DNA. The sample consists of fewer than 90,000 clones, nearly 95% of them appearing once. Material: peripheral blood. This receptor was taken from a human donor with active COVID-19. The donor label of this sample is uncertain. This chain links TRBV19 with TRBJ1-1; TRBD1 agrees at 9 bases. The CDR3: CASSIRRDRDTEAFF. The CDR3 bases are TGTGCCAGTAGTATCCGCCGGGACAGGGACACTGAAGCTTTCTTT.